The sequence of this T cell receptor beta chain was determined in a study of cytomegalovirus exposure and HLA in healthy donors. Overall study findings and caveats: In a later analysis, HLA-associated beta chains showed higher expansion and lower generation probabilities than comparable chains. Among the sequence variants, a highly shared cluster was likely an artifact of sequencing. In the analysis, some V segments, TRBV6-2 and TRBV6-3 included, were excluded as indistinguishable.

Remarks on this clone: Its antigen is as yet unknown.

The donors were healthy bone marrow donors. Trimming at V came to 11 bases and at J to 7 bases, leaving 7 bases not matched to a gene. CDR3 length: 12 residues. Germline V gene sequence: CDR1 MDHEN, CDR2 SYDVKM. PCR used 60 Vbeta primers and 13 Jbeta primers. Repertoires were generated with immunoSEQ multiplex PCR, while TCRdb's copy carries only in-frame clones and drops some. The sample contains over 110,000 clones, 55% to 80% of which appear only once. The chain joins TRBV28 to TRBJ1-1, with 10 bases matching TRBD1. Sequencing used PBMCs. This TCR derives from a woman aged 40 to 49 in good health and CMV-seronegative. CDR3 protein: CAGGQGGDEAFF. For the CDR3, the DNA is TGTGCCGGAGGACAGGGGGGAGATGAAGCTTTCTTT.